The 4 T cell receptor beta chains listed next were all sequenced from one sample in a study of T cell repertoires in cytomegalovirus infection. TCRdb recomputed calls from the reads with MiXCR, one row per CDR3 protein. Here the sample spans roughly 230,000 distinct CDR3 sequences, 22% being singletons. Material for sequencing was CD8+ T cells from PBMCs. Every receptor here comes from a human donor in good health (CMV status not recorded). Some clones in this sample may be carry-over from other donors' samples.

This sequence joins TRBV29-1 and TRBJ1-2; tentatively, D is TRBD1 (6 bases). Trimming took 3 bases from V and 3 from J, leaving 17 bases between them. The CDR3 is made up of 15 amino acids. Germline loops: CDR1 SQVTM, CDR2 ANQGSEA. Written as DNA, the CDR3 is TGCAGCGTTGATGGAGTGGTAGGGGGAGACTATGGCTACACCTTC. Translating gives CSVDGVVGGDYGYTF.

The chain joins TRBV27 to TRBJ2-2; TRBD2 matches 15 bases. CDR1 and CDR2 (germline): MNHEY, SMNVEV (reference sequence). Germline trimming cut 2 bases from V and 7 bases from J; bases unmatched to any gene: 17. The CDR3 is made up of 21 amino acids. This CDR3 is CASSLRTSGGASDTLSGELFF. For the CDR3, the DNA is TGTGCCAGCAGTTTACGGACTAGCGGGGGGGCCAGTGATACTCTCAGCGGGGAGCTGTTTTTT.

The CDR3 DNA reads as TGTGCCAGCAGCTTAGTGGGGTGGGGGGCCTCTTACGAGCAGTACTTC. Translating it yields CASSLVGWGASYEQYF. This chain uses TRBV7-2 with TRBJ2-7, with D possibly being TRBD1 or TRBD2 (6 bases each). The CDR3 totals 16 residues. The ends were cut back, 1 base at V and 4 bases at J, with 17 bases in the middle. The germline V gene encodes CDR1 SGHTA and CDR2 FQGNSA. The full variable domain, in which reference TRBV7-2 and TRBJ2-7 provide the parts outside the CDR3, is GAGVSQSPSNKVTEKGKDVELRCDPISGHTALYWYRQSLGQGLEFLIYFQGNSAPDKSGLPSDRFSAERTGGSVSTLTIQRTQQEDSAVYLCASSLVGWGASYEQYFGPGTRLTVT.

This clonotype was seen a few times. V gene TRBV2 combines with J gene TRBJ1-1; the D gene is possibly TRBD1 (5 bases). CDR1 and CDR2 (germline): SNHLY, FYNNEI. V was pared by 3 bases and J by 11 bases, with 13 bases between. The CDR3 is made up of 12 amino acids. This CDR3 is CASSDDSPWAFF. The CDR3 nucleotides are TGTGCCAGCAGTGATGACAGTCCCTGGGCTTTCTTT.